The 18 T cell receptor beta chains presented below share a single source sample, sequenced in a study of blood T cell repertoires in COVID-19. The protocol was immunoSEQ multiplex PCR, while the TCRdb copy is restricted to in-frame clones and leaves out a portion. The sample contains roughly 460,000 clones, approximately 90% of which appear only once. The specimen sequenced was peripheral blood. The receptors originated from a man younger than 35 with COVID-19, enrolled during active disease.

This chain joins TRBV2 and TRBJ2-7, with D unclear. Trimming took 7 bases from V and 2 from J, leaving 18 bases between them. Germline V gene data show CDR1 as SNHLY and CDR2 as FYNNEI. This CDR3 spans 15 amino acids. The CDR3 sequence is CASIPIGQAAYEQYF. The CDR3 nucleotides are TGTGCCAGCATTCCCATTGGGCAGGCCGCCTACGAGCAGTACTTC.

The rearrangement links TRBV18 to TRBJ2-7, with D maybe TRBD1 (7 bases). CDR1 is KGHSH, CDR2 LQKENI, per germline. V was clipped by 3 bases and J by 4 bases, with 13 bases between them. CDR3 length equals 14 residues. CDR3 in DNA: TGTGCCAGCTCACCTCGGAGGGGGCGGTACGAGCAGTACTTC. Its protein product is CASSPRRGRYEQYF. The complete variable domain, with remaining parts taken from reference TRBV18 and TRBJ2-7, reads NAGVMQNPRHLVRRRGQEARLRCSPMKGHSHVYWYRQLPEEGLKFMVYLQKENIIDESGMPKERFSAEFPKEGPSILRIQQVVRGDSAAYFCASSPRRGRYEQYFGPGTRLTVT.

This clone showed up just once. The V and J genes are TRBV6-6 and TRBJ2-6; no clear D. The CDR3 runs to 14 residues. In germline, CDR1 is MNHNY, CDR2 SVGAGI (reference sequence). V gave up 8 bases and J gave up 4 bases, with 12 bases separating them. CDR3 region: CASAASRGANVLTF. Here the CDR3 DNA reads TGTGCCAGCGCTGCGAGTAGAGGGGCCAACGTCCTGACTTTC.

This chain's CDR3 is CASSLSMGGLGEKLFF. CDR3 DNA sequence: TGTGCCAGCAGTTTATCGATGGGGGGGTTGGGTGAAAAACTGTTTTTT. V usage is TRBV27 and J usage is TRBJ1-4, with a weak D call TRBD1 (5 bases). Trimming left V 0 bases short and J 7 bases short, with 15 bases between. From germline, CDR1 is MNHEY and CDR2 SMNVEV (reference sequence). The CDR3 loop spans 16 amino acids.

The chain links TRBV6-2 or TRBV6-3 to TRBJ2-1; possibly TRBD1 for D (6 bases). Trimming removed 5 bases at V and 6 bases at J, with 11 bases between. CDR1 and CDR2 (germline): MNHEY, SVGEGT. This CDR3 spans 13 amino acids. CDR3 coding DNA: TGTGCCAGCAGTGTAGGGACAATCAATGAGCAGTTCTTC. Protein sequence: CASSVGTINEQFF.

The chain is built from TRBV18 and TRBJ1-3, with TRBD1 matching over 7 bases. Germline assignment: CDR1 KGHSH and CDR2 LQKENI. With V trimmed by 5 bases and J by 0 bases, 10 bases remained unmatched. This CDR3 has 17 residues. In nucleotides, the CDR3 is TGTGCCAGCTCATCCGGGATGGGACAGTCCTCTGGAAACACCATATATTTT. As protein: CASSSGMGQSSGNTIYF.

This rearrangement joins TRBV7-3 to TRBJ1-1; unclear D gene. Trimming removed 4 bases from V and 2 bases from J, with 8 bases in between. This CDR3 is 13 amino acids long. CDR1 is SGHTA and CDR2 is FQGTGA in the germline V gene. The CDR3 sequence: CASSSGINTEAFF. CDR3 nucleotide sequence: TGTGCCAGCAGCTCCGGGATTAACACTGAAGCTTTCTTT.

The V and J genes are TRBV12-5 and TRBJ2-1; 9 bases align to TRBD2. Germline loops: CDR1 LGHNT, CDR2 FRNRAP. The trim removed 5 bases at V and 1 base at J, leaving 12 bases unmatched. CDR3 length: 18 residues. The CDR3: CASGPGTSWEVSYNEQFF. CDR3 DNA sequence: TGTGCTAGTGGTCCTGGGACTAGCTGGGAGGTATCCTACAATGAGCAGTTCTTC.

This clone was seen a few times. V gene TRBV5-8 combines with J gene TRBJ2-2; possibly TRBD1 for D (5 bases). With 10 bases removed from V and 1 base from J, the gap between germline ends came to 17 bases. The CDR3 runs to 15 residues. Germline V lookup: CDR1 SGHTS, CDR2 YDEGEE. The chain's CDR3 is CASHRSQGNTGELFF. The CDR3 region has the DNA TGTGCCTCCCACCGTTCTCAGGGGAACACCGGGGAGCTGTTTTTT.

The V gene is TRBV6-5, the J gene TRBJ1-2; 7 bases are shared with TRBD1. Germline V lookup: CDR1 MNHEY, CDR2 SVGAGI. The junction had 3 bases not matched to a gene; V was cut back by 10 bases and J by 4 bases. The CDR3 contains 11 residues. The CDR3 loop reads CAIGGTYGYTF. CDR3 bases: TGTGCCATAGGGGGCACCTATGGCTACACCTTC.

This sequence joins TRBV7-9 and TRBJ2-1, with 7 bases identical to TRBD1. This CDR3 has 15 amino acids. Germline assignment: CDR1 SEHNR and CDR2 FQNEAQ (reference sequence). Trimming at V came to 5 bases and at J to 7 bases, leaving 11 bases not matched to a gene. This CDR3 reads CASSTSDRVSNEQFF. The CDR3 DNA sequence: TGTGCCAGCAGCACCAGCGACAGGGTGTCAAATGAGCAGTTCTTC.

This chain uses TRBV7-2 with TRBJ1-2; D unresolved. Germline V gene lookup returns CDR1 SGHTA and CDR2 FQGNSA. Deletions cut 5 bases from V and 4 bases from J, with 8 bases between. The CDR3 extends over 12 amino acids. DNA for the CDR3: TGTGCCAGCAGCCCTTTCTCCTATGGCTACACCTTC. This gives the protein CASSPFSYGYTF. The variable domain in full, completed from reference TRBV7-2 and TRBJ1-2, reads GAGVSQSPSNKVTEKGKDVELRCDPISGHTALYWYRQSLGQGLEFLIYFQGNSAPDKSGLPSDRFSAERTGGSVSTLTIQRTQQEDSAVYLCASSPFSYGYTFGSGTRLTVV.

The J gene is TRBJ2-3, the V gene TRBV5-1, with 10 bases lining up with TRBD1. The CDR3 is 15 amino acids. The germline gives CDR1 SGHRS, CDR2 YFSETQ. V lost 0 bases, J lost 6 bases, and 4 bases stayed unmatched. The CDR3 loop is CASSLGDRGGDTQYF. Written as DNA, the CDR3 is TGCGCCAGCAGCTTGGGGGACAGGGGAGGGGATACGCAGTATTTT. Complete variable domain (other parts from reference TRBV5-1 and TRBJ2-3): KAGVTQTPRYLIKTRGQQVTLSCSPISGHRSVSWYQQTPGQGLQFLFEYFSETQRNKGNFPGRFSGRQFSNSRSEMNVSTLELGDSALYLCASSLGDRGGDTQYFGPGTRLTVL.

The rearrangement links TRBV9 to TRBJ2-7, with TRBD2 matching 7 bases. CDR1 is SGDLS and CDR2 is YYNGEE in the germline V gene. CDR3 length: 15 residues. V gave up 4 bases and J gave up 0 bases; unmatched junction bases: 7. CDR3 residues: CASSPEWEGSYEQYF. CDR3 nucleotides: TGTGCCAGCAGCCCCGAGTGGGAGGGCTCCTACGAGCAGTACTTC.

This clone was counted between two and nine times. This chain links TRBV27 with TRBJ1-6; D is perhaps TRBD1 (5 bases). Trimming removed 3 bases at V and 6 bases at J, with 15 bases between. The V gene's germline CDR1 is MNHEY and CDR2 SMNVEV (reference sequence). This CDR3 spans 16 amino acids. The CDR3 is CASSFRQGFGNSPLHF. CDR3 nucleotide sequence: TGTGCCAGCAGTTTCAGGCAGGGCTTTGGTAATTCACCCCTCCACTTT.

This chain's CDR3 is CASSQVARETEAFF. CDR3 DNA sequence: TGTGCCAGCAGCCAGGTTGCGCGGGAGACTGAAGCTTTCTTT. The chain combines TRBV7-6 with TRBJ1-1, with D unclear. V was pared by 5 bases and J by 5 bases, with 15 bases between. Germline assignment: CDR1 SGHVS and CDR2 FNYEAQ. The CDR3 runs to 14 residues.

The rearrangement uses TRBV2 and TRBJ2-1, with TRBD2 matching over 11 bases. The CDR3 is 15 amino acids. V lost 5 bases and J lost 5; bases outside the gene matches: 5. The germline V gene encodes CDR1 SNHLY and CDR2 FYNNEI. In DNA, the CDR3 is TGTGCCAGCAGTCCCGGGACTAGCGGACACAATGAGCAGTTCTTC. Protein product: CASSPGTSGHNEQFF.

This clone has only one observation. V usage is TRBV27 and J usage is TRBJ2-1, with 8 nucleotides matching TRBD2. The CDR3 has 17 amino acids. J gave up 0 bases and V 5 bases, and 9 bases lay outside the gene matches. The germline CDR1 and CDR2 sequences are MNHEY and SMNVEV (reference sequence). CDR3 nucleotides: TGTGCCAGCAGTGCACTAGCGGACACTTACTCCTACAATGAGCAGTTCTTC. Protein product: CASSALADTYSYNEQFF.